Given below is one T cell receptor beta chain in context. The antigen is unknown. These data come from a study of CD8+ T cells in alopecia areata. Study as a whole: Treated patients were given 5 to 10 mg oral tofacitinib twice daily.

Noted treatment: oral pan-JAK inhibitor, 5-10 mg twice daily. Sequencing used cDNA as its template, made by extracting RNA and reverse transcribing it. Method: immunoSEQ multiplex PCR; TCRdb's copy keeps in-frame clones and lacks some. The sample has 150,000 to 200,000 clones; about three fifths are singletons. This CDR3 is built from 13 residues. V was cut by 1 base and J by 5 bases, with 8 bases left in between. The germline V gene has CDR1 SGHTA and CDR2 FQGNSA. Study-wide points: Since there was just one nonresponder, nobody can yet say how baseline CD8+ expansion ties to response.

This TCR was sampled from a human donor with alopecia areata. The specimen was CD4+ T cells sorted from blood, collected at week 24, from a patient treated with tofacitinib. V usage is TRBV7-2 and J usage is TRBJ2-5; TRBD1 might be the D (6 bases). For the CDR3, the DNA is TGTGCCAGCAGCTTAGACAGGGATGAGACCCAGTACTTC. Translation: CASSLDRDETQYF. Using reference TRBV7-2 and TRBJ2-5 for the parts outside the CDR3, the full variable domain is GAGVSQSPSNKVTEKGKDVELRCDPISGHTALYWYRQSLGQGLEFLIYFQGNSAPDKSGLPSDRFSAERTGGSVSTLTIQRTQQEDSAVYLCASSLDRDETQYFGPGTRLLVL.